This T cell receptor (beta chain) was sequenced during a study of CXCR3-negative and CXCR3-positive naive CD8 T cells. The study's findings and limits: Against CXCR3-negative naive cells, CXCR3-positive naive cells showed more hydrophobic TRB CDR3s.

All TRB cDNA libraries came from 5' RACE performed with UMI labels. TCRdb reanalyzed the 5' RACE reads, giving one entry per CDR3 protein sequence and no DNA. The ten top clones account for over 1.5%, within a sample of 90,000 to 100,000 distinct CDR3 sequences. Worth noting for this clonotype: No antigen is known for it.

Germline loops: CDR1 SEHNR, CDR2 FQNEAQ (reference sequence). CDR3 length: 14 amino acids. CD45RO-CCR7+CD27+CD95- was the phenotype of naive CD8+ T cells. Specimen: naive CXCR3- CD8+ T cells from blood. As to subset: CD45RO-CCR7+CD27+CD95- naive CD8+ T cells lacking CXCR3 (TNR3-). The receptor's source is a human donor in good health. Some clones in this sample may be carry-over from other donors' samples. The chain couples TRBV7-9 to TRBJ1-1; TCRdb reports TRBD1, a call that lacks DNA to check it against. The CDR3 loop reads CASSSAPTNTEAFF. Complete variable domain (other parts from reference TRBV7-9 and TRBJ1-1): DTGVSQNPRHKITKRGQNVTFRCDPISEHNRLYWYRQTLGQGPEFLTYFQNEAQLEKSRLLSDRFSAERPKGSFSTLEIQRTEQGDSAMYLCASSSAPTNTEAFFGQGTRLTVV.